A selection of T cell receptor beta chains follows, all from one sample in a study of PD-1 blockade in mismatch repair-deficient tumors. For these TCRs, the target antigens are not known. TCRdb keeps only in-frame clones here, not all; method: immunoSEQ multiplex PCR. The sample yields approximately 10,000 clones, roughly 84% seen once. The sample consisted of cells cultured in vitro, taken from a patient treated with pembrolizumab. These receptor sequences come from an adult with mismatch repair-deficient cancer. Both conserved end residues are part of each CDR3. A D gene is named only where the DNA matches it firmly. Size values are once, few and many counts, or a class for expanded clones, and some rows have none.

size	V	J	length	D	CDR3	DNA
-	TRBV4-2	TRBJ2-1	15	TRBD2	CASSQELAGGHKQFF	TGTGCCAGCAGCCAGGAACTAGCGGGAGGACACAAGCAGTTCTTC
-	TRBV5-5	TRBJ2-3	14	-	CASSWVGSTDTQYF	TGTGCCAGCAGCTGGGTCGGGTCCACAGATACGCAGTATTTT
once	TRBV30	TRBJ1-2	15	-	CAWSVEMSSAYGYTF	TGTGCCTGGAGTGTGGAGATGAGCTCGGCCTATGGCTACACCTTC
-	TRBV19	TRBJ1-4	13	-	CASAHATNEKLFF	TGTGCCAGTGCTCACGCAACTAATGAAAAACTGTTTTTT
-	TRBV7-6	TRBJ2-3	14	TRBD1	CASSGGQRTDTQYF	TGTGCCAGCAGCGGGGGACAGCGCACAGATACGCAGTATTTT
-	TRBV4-1	TRBJ2-2	13	-	CASSQDLAGELFF	TGCGCCAGCAGCCAAGATCTAGCCGGGGAGCTGTTTTTT
-	TRBV4-1	TRBJ2-5	15	TRBD2	CASSQVSSGAATQYF	TGCGCCAGCAGCCAAGTTTCTAGCGGGGCGGCGACCCAGTACTTC
-	TRBV7-9	TRBJ2-7	13	-	CASSLTPELEQYF	TGTGCCAGCAGCTTAACCCCCGAATTGGAGCAGTACTTC
-	TRBV28	TRBJ2-6	15	-	CASSLSWAGANVLTF	TGTGCCAGCAGTTTGTCCTGGGCTGGGGCCAACGTCCTGACTTTC
-	TRBV11-3	TRBJ2-1	18	TRBD2	CASSLASGTSGRRVVQFF	TGTGCCAGCAGCTTAGCGTCCGGGACTAGCGGGAGGAGGGTTGTGCAGTTCTTC
-	TRBV28	TRBJ2-7	19	TRBD2	CASRTLPRDLAGPTYEQYF	TGTGCCAGCAGAACTCTACCTCGAGACCTAGCGGGCCCCACCTACGAGCAGTACTTC
-	TRBV7-2	TRBJ1-5	16	TRBD1	CASSAQGEYSNQPQHF	TGTGCCAGCAGCGCCCAGGGGGAGTATAGCAATCAGCCCCAGCATTTT
once	TRBV5-8	TRBJ1-1	15	-	CASSLYGEDFTEAFF	TGTGCCAGCAGCTTGTATGGGGAAGATTTCACTGAAGCTTTCTTT
-	TRBV6-5	TRBJ1-2	12	-	CASSYSGNGYTF	TGTGCCAGCAGTTACTCGGGGAACGGCTACACCTTC
-	TRBV2	TRBJ1-1	16	-	CASSDWQGTLNTEAFF	TGTGCCAGCAGTGATTGGCAGGGGACCCTGAACACTGAAGCTTTCTTT
-	TRBV19	TRBJ2-2	15	-	CASSIRGVGTGELFF	TGTGCCAGTAGTATAAGGGGTGTAGGGACCGGGGAGCTGTTTTTT
-	TRBV29-1	TRBJ2-1	15	-	CSPTPPAGRWNEQFF	TGCAGCCCAACCCCCCCAGCGGGCCGGTGGAATGAGCAGTTCTTC
-	TRBV7-3	TRBJ2-3	18	TRBD1	CASSLVDMDRADTDTQYF	TGTGCCAGCAGCTTAGTTGACATGGACAGGGCAGACACAGATACGCAGTATTTT
few	TRBV18	TRBJ1-1	17	-	CASSRLAGAPFDTEAFF	TGTGCCAGCTCAAGATTAGCAGGGGCCCCGTTCGACACTGAAGCTTTCTTT
-	TRBV5-1	TRBJ1-1	14	-	CASTFGGMNTEAFF	TGCGCCAGCACCTTTGGAGGCATGAACACTGAAGCTTTCTTT
-	TRBV5-1	TRBJ2-7	13	-	CASSPPGSGEQYF	TGCGCCAGCAGCCCCCCGGGGTCGGGCGAGCAGTACTTC
-	TRBV10-1	TRBJ2-2	16	TRBD2	CASSTGTSGVTGELFF	TGCGCCAGCAGCACCGGGACTAGCGGGGTCACCGGGGAGCTGTTTTTT
-	TRBV29-1	TRBJ1-1	13	-	CSVDGQQNTEAFF	TGCAGCGTTGACGGACAGCAGAACACTGAAGCTTTCTTT
-	TRBV9	TRBJ2-1	15	TRBD2	CASSPGLETYNEQFF	TGTGCCAGCAGCCCGGGACTAGAGACCTACAATGAGCAGTTCTTC
-	TRBV28	TRBJ1-5	16	-	CASTRSGGLGNQPQHF	TGTGCCAGCACCCGGAGTGGGGGGCTTGGCAATCAGCCCCAGCATTTT
once	TRBV6-1	TRBJ1-3	14	-	CASSRLLGGNTIYF	TGTGCCAGCAGCCGGCTGCTGGGGGGAAACACCATATATTTT
-	TRBV29-1	TRBJ2-5	12	-	CSVHSGEETQYF	TGCAGCGTGCATAGCGGTGAAGAGACCCAGTACTTC
-	TRBV28	TRBJ2-3	13	-	CASSQLNTDTQYF	TGTGCCAGCAGCCAGCTTAACACAGATACGCAGTATTTT
-	TRBV28	TRBJ2-7	15	-	CASSLTTGTLYEQYF	TGTGCCAGCAGTCTCACCACCGGGACCCTCTACGAGCAGTACTTC
-	TRBV10-1	TRBJ2-7	13	-	CASSDPGLYEQYF	TGCGCCAGCAGTGACCCGGGGCTCTACGAGCAGTACTTC
-	TRBV7-8	TRBJ2-1	15	TRBD2	CASSPLAGEENEQFF	TGTGCCAGCAGCCCATTAGCGGGAGAGGAAAATGAGCAGTTCTTC
-	TRBV27	TRBJ1-4	20	TRBD1	CASSAQSPGTAFATNEKLFF	TGTGCCAGCAGTGCCCAAAGCCCCGGGACAGCCTTTGCAACTAATGAAAAACTGTTTTTT
-	TRBV25-1	TRBJ2-2	17	TRBD2	CASSEFGLAANTGELFF	TGTGCCAGCAGTGAATTCGGACTAGCTGCGAACACCGGGGAGCTGTTTTTT
-	TRBV28	TRBJ1-2	12	-	CASSWWGYGYTF	TGTGCCAGCAGTTGGTGGGGGTATGGCTACACCTTC
-	TRBV11-2	TRBJ2-7	15	-	CASSLGDLTTYEQYF	TGTGCCAGCAGCTTAGGGGACCTTACTACCTACGAGCAGTACTTC
-	TRBV2	TRBJ1-1	13	-	CASSLHGGTEAFF	TGTGCCAGCAGCCTCCATGGGGGGACTGAAGCTTTCTTT
-	TRBV6-5	TRBJ2-5	13	TRBD1	CASSYDREETQYF	TGTGCCAGCAGTTACGACAGGGAAGAGACCCAGTACTTC
-	TRBV6-5	TRBJ1-2	13	TRBD1	CASRTPGGGGYTF	TGTGCCAGCAGAACCCCAGGGGGCGGAGGCTACACCTTC
-	TRBV18	TRBJ2-2	15	-	CASSPSAGRTGELFF	TGTGCCAGCTCACCATCCGCAGGGAGGACCGGGGAGCTGTTTTTT
-	TRBV29-1	TRBJ1-3	14	TRBD1	CSVGQGQGGNTIYF	TGCAGCGTGGGACAGGGACAGGGTGGAAACACCATATATTTT
-	TRBV6-6	TRBJ1-6	15	-	CASRMGTAYHSPLHF	TGTGCCAGCAGGATGGGGACCGCTTACCATTCACCCCTCCACTTT
-	TRBV7-9	TRBJ1-1	13	-	CASSPGHFTEAFF	TGTGCCAGCAGCCCGGGACACTTCACTGAAGCTTTCTTT
-	TRBV5-1	TRBJ2-7	12	-	CASSLGTDEQYF	TGCGCCAGCAGCTTGGGGACCGACGAGCAGTACTTC
-	TRBV18	TRBJ2-1	16	TRBD2	CASSHARLAEYNEQFF	TGTGCCAGCTCTCACGCTAGACTAGCGGAGTACAATGAGCAGTTCTTC
-	TRBV10-3	TRBJ2-1	13	TRBD1	CAIWDSSYNEQFF	TGTGCCATTTGGGACAGCTCCTACAATGAGCAGTTCTTC
-	TRBV19	TRBJ2-1	15	-	CASSWYSESYNEQFF	TGTGCCAGTAGCTGGTATTCCGAGTCCTACAATGAGCAGTTCTTC
-	TRBV5-1	TRBJ2-2	15	-	CASSLLATNTGELFF	TGCGCCAGCAGCTTGCTGGCCACGAACACCGGGGAGCTGTTTTTT